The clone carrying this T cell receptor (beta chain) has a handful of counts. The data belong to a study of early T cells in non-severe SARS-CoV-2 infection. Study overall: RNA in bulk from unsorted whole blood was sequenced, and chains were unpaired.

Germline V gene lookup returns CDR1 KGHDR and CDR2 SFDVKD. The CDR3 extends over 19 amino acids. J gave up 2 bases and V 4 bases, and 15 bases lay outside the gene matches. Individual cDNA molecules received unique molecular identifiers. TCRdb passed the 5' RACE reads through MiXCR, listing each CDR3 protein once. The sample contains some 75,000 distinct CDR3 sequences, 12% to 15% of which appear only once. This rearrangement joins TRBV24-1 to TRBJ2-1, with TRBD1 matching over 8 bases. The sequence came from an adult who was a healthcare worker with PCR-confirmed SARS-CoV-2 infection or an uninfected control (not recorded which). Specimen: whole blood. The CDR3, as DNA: TGTGCCACCAGTGACTCGGGGCGATCGCCGGGACAGGCCTACAATGAGCAGTTCTTC. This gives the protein CATSDSGRSPGQAYNEQFF.